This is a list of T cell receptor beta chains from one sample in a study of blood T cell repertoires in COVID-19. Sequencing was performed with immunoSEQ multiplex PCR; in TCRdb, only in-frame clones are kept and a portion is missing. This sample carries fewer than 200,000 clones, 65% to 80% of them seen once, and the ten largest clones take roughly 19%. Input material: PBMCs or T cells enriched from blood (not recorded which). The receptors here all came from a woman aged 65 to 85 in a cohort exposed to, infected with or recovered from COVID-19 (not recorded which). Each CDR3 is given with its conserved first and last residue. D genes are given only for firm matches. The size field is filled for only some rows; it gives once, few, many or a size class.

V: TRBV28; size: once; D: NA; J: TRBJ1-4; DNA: TGTGCCACCCGGGACACCCTAAAGGGCTCTAATGAAAAACTGTTTTTT; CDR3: CATRDTLKGSNEKLFF
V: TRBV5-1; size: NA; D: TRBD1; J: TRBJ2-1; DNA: TGCGCCAGCAGCTTGGCCGGACCGGGACAGTACAATGAGCAGTTCTTC; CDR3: CASSLAGPGQYNEQFF
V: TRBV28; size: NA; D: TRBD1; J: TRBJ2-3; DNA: TGTGCCAGCAGTGCCCGGGACAGAGACACAGATACGCAGTATTTT; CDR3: CASSARDRDTDTQYF
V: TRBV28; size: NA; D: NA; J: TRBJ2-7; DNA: TGTGCCAGCACCCCGGCGGGGCTCTCCGGCTACGAGCAGTACTTC; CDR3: CASTPAGLSGYEQYF
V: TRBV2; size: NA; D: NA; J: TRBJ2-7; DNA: TGTGCCAGCAGGACCCCGCGGGGCTCCTACGAGCAGTACTTC; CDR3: CASRTPRGSYEQYF
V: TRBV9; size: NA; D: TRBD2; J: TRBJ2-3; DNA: TGTGCCAGCAGCGCACTAGCGGCTAGCACAGATACGCAGTATTTT; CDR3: CASSALAASTDTQYF
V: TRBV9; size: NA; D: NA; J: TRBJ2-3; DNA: TGTGCCAGCAGCGTAGGGCTCTCCAGGCCAGATACGCAGTATTTT; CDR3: CASSVGLSRPDTQYF
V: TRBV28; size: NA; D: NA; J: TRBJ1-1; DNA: TGTGCCAGCAGTTTGCCGGGGACTGAAGCTTTCTTT; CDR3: CASSLPGTEAFF
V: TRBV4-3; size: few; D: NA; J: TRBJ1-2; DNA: TGCGCCAGCAGCCAAAGGGGAGGGCCCTCGGACTATGGCTACACCTTC; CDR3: CASSQRGGPSDYGYTF
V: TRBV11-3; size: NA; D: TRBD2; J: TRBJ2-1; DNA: TGTGCCAGCACCCCTAGCGGTCTGTACAATGAGCAGTTCTTC; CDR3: CASTPSGLYNEQFF
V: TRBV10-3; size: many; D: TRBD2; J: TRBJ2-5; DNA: TGTGCCATCAGTGAGTCGGTAGCGGGAGTGGGGACCCAGTACTTC; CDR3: CAISESVAGVGTQYF
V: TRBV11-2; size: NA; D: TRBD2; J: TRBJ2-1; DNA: TGTGCCAGCAGCCAAGACGCAGCCGGGACTAGCGGTTACAATGAGCAGTTCTTC; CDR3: CASSQDAAGTSGYNEQFF
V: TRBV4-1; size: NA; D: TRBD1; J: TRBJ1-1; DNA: TGCGCCAGCAGCAGACAACAGGGGGTGGGTGAAGCTTTCTTT; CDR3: CASSRQQGVGEAFF
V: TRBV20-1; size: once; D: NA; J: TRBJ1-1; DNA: TGCAGTGCTAGAGTTAGTACCGGAGCTTTCTTT; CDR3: CSARVSTGAFF
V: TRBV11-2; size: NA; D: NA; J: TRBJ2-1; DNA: TGTGCCAGCAGCGCCAGGGTCTCGGGTTTCTCCTACAATGAGCAGTTCTTC; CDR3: CASSARVSGFSYNEQFF
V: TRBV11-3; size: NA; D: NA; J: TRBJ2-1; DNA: TGTGCCAGCAGCTTAGAGTCGGGAAACTACAATGAGCAGTTCTTC; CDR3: CASSLESGNYNEQFF
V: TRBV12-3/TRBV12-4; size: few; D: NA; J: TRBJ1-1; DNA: TGTGCCAGCAGTTTATCGGGGTACACTGAAGCTTTCTTT; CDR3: CASSLSGYTEAFF
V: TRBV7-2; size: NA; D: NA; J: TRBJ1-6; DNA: TGTGCCAGCAGCCCCCTCGGGGGGCTCGATTCACCCCTCCACTTT; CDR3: CASSPLGGLDSPLHF
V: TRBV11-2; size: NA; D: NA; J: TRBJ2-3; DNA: TGTGCCAGCAGCTTATTCGGACAGATTCCAGATACGCAGTATTTT; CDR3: CASSLFGQIPDTQYF
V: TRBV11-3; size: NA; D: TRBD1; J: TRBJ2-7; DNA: TGTGCCAGCAGCTTACAGGACAGGGCCGAGCAGTACTTC; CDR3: CASSLQDRAEQYF
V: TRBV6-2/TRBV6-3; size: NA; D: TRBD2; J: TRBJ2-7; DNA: TGTGCCAGCAGCGACGGACTAGCGGGGTCCTCCTACGAGCAGTACTTC; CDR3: CASSDGLAGSSYEQYF
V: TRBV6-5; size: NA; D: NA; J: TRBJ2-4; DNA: TGTGCCAGCAGCAAAAAGCTAGCCAAAAACATTCAGTACTTC; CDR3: CASSKKLAKNIQYF
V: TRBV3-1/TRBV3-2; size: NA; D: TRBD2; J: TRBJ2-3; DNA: TGTGCCAGCAGCCAAGAGGGAGGGAGGGCCAAAGATACGCAGTATTTT; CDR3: CASSQEGGRAKDTQYF
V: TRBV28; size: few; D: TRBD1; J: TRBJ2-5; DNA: TGTGCCAGCAGCCGACAGGGGACGAAGACCCAGTACTTC; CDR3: CASSRQGTKTQYF
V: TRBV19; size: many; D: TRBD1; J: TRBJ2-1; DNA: TGTGCCAGTAGTATGGCTGGACAGGGATACAATGAGCAGTTCTTC; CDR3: CASSMAGQGYNEQFF
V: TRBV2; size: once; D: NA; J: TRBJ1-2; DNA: TGTGCCAGCAGTCGTACCTTGGCCGGCGGTGGTGGCTACACCTTC; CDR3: CASSRTLAGGGGYTF
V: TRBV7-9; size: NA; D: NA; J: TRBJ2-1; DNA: TGTGCCAGCACCTGGGTTCGGGTCAGTCGAGGGTCCTACAATGAGCAGTTCTTC; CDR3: CASTWVRVSRGSYNEQFF
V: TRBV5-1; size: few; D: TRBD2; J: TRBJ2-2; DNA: TGCGCCAGCAGCTTGCGCGGGAGTAGCGCTGGGACCGGGGAGCTGTTTTTT; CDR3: CASSLRGSSAGTGELFF
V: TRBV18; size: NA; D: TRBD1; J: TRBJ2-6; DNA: TGTGCCAGTCACGGACAGGGTCTCTCCGGGGCCAACGTCCTGACTTTC; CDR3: CASHGQGLSGANVLTF
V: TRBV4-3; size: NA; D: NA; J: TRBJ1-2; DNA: TGCGCCAGCAGCCAAGCCCCCGACGGCCGGGGGGGCTACACCTTC; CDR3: CASSQAPDGRGGYTF
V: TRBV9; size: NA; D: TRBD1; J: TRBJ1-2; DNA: TGTGCCAGCAGCGCCGGGACAGGGGCTGGTTGGGGCTACACCTTC; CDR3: CASSAGTGAGWGYTF
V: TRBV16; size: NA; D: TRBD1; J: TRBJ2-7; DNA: TGTGCCAGCAGCATGCCGGACAGGGGGTCCTACGAGCAGTACTTC; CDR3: CASSMPDRGSYEQYF
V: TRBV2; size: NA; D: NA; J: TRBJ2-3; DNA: TGTGCCAGCAGTTCTACCACAGATACGCAGTATTTT; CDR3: CASSSTTDTQYF
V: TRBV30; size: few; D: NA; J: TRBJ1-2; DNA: TGTGCCTGGAGTGTGGGTGGGCTTGGTCCTAACTATGGCTACACCTTC; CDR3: CAWSVGGLGPNYGYTF
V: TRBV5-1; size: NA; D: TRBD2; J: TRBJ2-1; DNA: TGCGCCAGCAGCTCCATCTCTAGCGGGAGTAGCAATGAGCAGTTCTTC; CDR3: CASSSISSGSSNEQFF
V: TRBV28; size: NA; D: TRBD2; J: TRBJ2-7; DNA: TGTGCCAGCAGAATAACTAGCGGCTCCTACGAGCAGTACTTC; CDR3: CASRITSGSYEQYF
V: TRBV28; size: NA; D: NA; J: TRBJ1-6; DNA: TGTGCCAGCACTCCGGACAGTTTCGGTTCACCCCTCCACTTT; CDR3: CASTPDSFGSPLHF
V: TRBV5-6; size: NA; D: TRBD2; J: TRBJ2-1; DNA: TGTGCCAGCAGCTTGGTGGGGTCCGGGACTAGCGGTAACAATGAGCAGTTCTTC; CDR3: CASSLVGSGTSGNNEQFF
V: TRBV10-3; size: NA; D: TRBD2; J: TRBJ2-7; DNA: TGTGCCATCAGTGAGTCGGGGACTAGTTTTAACGAGCAGTACTTC; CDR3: CAISESGTSFNEQYF
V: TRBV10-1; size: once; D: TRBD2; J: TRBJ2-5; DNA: TGCGCCAGCAGTGTGGCGGGAGCGGTAGAGACCCAGTACTTC; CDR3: CASSVAGAVETQYF
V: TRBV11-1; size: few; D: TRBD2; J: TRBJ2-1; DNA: TGTGCCAGCAGCCCCATAGCGGGGTCCTACAATGAGCAGTTCTTC; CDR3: CASSPIAGSYNEQFF
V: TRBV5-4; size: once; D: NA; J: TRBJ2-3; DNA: TGTGCCAGCAGCTTGGGGAGGGCGGATACGCAGTATTTT; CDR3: CASSLGRADTQYF
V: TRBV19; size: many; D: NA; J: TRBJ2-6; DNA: TGTGCCAGTACGAAGGGAGACTCTGGGGCCAACGTCCTGACTTTC; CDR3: CASTKGDSGANVLTF
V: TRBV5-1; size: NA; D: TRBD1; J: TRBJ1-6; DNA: TGCGCCAGCACCTCGGGGACAGGTGCGTCACCCCTCCACTTT; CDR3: CASTSGTGASPLHF
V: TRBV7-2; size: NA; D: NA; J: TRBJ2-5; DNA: TGTGCCAGCAGTCCCAGCGTACAAGAGACCCAGTACTTC; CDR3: CASSPSVQETQYF